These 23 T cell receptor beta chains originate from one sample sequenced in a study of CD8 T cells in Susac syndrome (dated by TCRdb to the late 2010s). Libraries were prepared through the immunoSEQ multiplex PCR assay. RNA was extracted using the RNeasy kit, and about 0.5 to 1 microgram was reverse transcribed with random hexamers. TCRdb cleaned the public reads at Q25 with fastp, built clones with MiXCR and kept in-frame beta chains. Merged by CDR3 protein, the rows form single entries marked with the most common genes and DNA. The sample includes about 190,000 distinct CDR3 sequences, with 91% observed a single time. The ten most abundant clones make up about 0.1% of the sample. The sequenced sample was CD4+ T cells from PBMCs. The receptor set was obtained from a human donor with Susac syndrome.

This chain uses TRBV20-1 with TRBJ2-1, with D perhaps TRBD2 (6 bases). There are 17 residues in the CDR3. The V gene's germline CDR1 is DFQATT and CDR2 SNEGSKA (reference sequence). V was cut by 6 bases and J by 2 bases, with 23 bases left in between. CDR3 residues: CSARELTSSLTYNEQFF. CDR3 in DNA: TGCAGTGCCAGGGAACTAACTAGCTCCTTAACCTACAATGAGCAGTTCTTC.

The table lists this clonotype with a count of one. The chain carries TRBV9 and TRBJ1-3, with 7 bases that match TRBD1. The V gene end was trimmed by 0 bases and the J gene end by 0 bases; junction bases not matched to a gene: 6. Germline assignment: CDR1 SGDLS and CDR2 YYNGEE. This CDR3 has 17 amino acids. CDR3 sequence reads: CASSVATGQSSGNTIYF. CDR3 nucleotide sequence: TGTGCCAGCAGCGTAGCTACGGGACAGAGCTCTGGAAACACCATATATTTT.

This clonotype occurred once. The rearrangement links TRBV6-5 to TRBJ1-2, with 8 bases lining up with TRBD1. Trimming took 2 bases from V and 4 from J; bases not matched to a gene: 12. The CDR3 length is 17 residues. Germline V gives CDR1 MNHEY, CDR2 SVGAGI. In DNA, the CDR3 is TGTGCCAGCAGTTACACCCGGACAGGGACTGGTAGCTATGGCTACACCTTC. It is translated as CASSYTRTGTGSYGYTF.

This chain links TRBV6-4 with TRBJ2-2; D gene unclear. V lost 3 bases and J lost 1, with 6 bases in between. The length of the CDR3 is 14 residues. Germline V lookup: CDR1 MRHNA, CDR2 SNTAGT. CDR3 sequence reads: CASSEQMNTGELFF. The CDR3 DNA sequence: TGTGCCAGCAGTGAGCAGATGAACACCGGGGAGCTGTTTTTT.

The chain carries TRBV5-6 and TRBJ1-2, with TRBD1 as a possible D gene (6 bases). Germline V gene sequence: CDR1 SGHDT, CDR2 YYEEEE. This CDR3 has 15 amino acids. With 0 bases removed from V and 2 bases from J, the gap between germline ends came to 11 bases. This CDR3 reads CASSLGRTENYGYTF. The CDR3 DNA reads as TGTGCCAGCAGCTTGGGTAGGACAGAGAACTATGGCTACACCTTC.

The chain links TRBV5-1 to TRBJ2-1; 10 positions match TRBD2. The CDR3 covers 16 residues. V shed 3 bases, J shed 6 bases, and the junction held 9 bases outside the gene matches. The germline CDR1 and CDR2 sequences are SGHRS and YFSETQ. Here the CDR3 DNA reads TGCGCCAGCAGCTACACCGGGACTAGCGCTTTCAATGAGCAGTTCTTC. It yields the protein CASSYTGTSAFNEQFF.

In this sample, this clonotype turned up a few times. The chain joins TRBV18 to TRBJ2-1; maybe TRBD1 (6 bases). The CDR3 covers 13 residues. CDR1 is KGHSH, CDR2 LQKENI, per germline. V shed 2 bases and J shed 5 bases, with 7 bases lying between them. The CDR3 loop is CASSPDRNNEQFF. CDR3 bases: TGTGCCAGCTCACCAGACAGGAACAATGAGCAGTTCTTC.

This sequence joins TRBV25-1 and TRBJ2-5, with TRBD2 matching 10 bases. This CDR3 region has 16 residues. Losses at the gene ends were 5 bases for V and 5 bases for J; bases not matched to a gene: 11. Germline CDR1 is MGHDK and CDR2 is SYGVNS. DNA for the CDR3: TGTGCCAGCAGTTTTTCTAGCGGGAGAGACATTGAGACCCAGTACTTC. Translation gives CASSFSSGRDIETQYF.

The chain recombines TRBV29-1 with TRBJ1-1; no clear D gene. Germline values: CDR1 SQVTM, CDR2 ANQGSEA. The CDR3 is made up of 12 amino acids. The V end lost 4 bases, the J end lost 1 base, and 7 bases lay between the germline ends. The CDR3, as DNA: TGCAGCGTTGCGGTCCAGAACACTGAAGCTTTCTTT. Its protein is CSVAVQNTEAFF.

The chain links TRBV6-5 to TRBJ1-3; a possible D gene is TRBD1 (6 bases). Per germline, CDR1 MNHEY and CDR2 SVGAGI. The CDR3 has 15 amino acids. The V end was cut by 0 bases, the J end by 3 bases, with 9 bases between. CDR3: CASSYSRTDGNTIYF. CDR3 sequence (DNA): TGTGCCAGCAGTTACTCGAGGACAGATGGAAACACCATATATTTT.

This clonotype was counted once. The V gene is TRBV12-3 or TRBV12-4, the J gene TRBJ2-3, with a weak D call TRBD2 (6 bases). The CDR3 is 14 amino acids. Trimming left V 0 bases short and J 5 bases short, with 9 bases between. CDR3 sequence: CASSLAGGGDTQYF. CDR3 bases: TGTGCCAGCAGTTTAGCGGGGGGAGGAGATACGCAGTATTTT.

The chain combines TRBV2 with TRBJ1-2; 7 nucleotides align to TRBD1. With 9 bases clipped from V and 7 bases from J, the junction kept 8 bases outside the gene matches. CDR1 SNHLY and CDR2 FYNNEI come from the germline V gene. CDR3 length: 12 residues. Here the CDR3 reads CARSDRLRGYTF. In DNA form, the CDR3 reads TGTGCCAGGTCGGACAGGCTCCGTGGCTACACCTTC.

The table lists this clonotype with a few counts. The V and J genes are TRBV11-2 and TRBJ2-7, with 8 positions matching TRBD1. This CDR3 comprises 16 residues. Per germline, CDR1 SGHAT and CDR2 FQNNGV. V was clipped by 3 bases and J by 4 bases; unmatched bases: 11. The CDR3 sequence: CASSFRGGQGDYEQYF. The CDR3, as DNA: TGTGCCAGCAGCTTTCGGGGTGGACAGGGCGATTACGAGCAGTACTTC.

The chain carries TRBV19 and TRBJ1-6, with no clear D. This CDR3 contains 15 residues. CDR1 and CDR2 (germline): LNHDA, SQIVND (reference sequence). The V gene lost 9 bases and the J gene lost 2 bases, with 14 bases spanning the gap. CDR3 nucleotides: TGTGCCAGCACCTTTCGCACCGCCTATAATTCACCCCTCCACTTT. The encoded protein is CASTFRTAYNSPLHF.

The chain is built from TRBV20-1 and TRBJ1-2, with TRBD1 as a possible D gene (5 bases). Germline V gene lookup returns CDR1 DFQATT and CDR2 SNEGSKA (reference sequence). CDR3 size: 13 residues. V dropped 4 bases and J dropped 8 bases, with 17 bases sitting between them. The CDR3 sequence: CSATTAGVGGYTF. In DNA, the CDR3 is TGCAGTGCTACCACGGCGGGGGTAGGCGGCTACACCTTC.

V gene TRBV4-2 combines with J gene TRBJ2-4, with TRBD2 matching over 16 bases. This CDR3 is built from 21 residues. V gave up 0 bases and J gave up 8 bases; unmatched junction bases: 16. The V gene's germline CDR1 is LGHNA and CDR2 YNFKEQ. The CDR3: CASSQDMGLAGGTGGRDIQYF. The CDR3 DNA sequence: TGTGCCAGCAGCCAAGATATGGGACTAGCGGGAGGGACGGGGGGACGGGACATTCAGTACTTC.

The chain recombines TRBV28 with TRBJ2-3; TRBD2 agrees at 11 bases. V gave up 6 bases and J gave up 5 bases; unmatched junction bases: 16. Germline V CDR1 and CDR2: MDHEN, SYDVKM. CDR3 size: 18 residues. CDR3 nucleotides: TGTGCCAGCAGCTTGGACCATGGACTAGCGGGTTTAGGAGATACGCAGTATTTT. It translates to CASSLDHGLAGLGDTQYF. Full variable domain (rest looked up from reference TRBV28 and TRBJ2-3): DVKVTQSSRYLVKRTGEKVFLECVQDMDHENMFWYRQDPGLGLRLIYFSYDVKMKEKGDIPEGYSVSREKKERFSLILESASTNQTSMYLCASSLDHGLAGLGDTQYFGPGTRLTVL.

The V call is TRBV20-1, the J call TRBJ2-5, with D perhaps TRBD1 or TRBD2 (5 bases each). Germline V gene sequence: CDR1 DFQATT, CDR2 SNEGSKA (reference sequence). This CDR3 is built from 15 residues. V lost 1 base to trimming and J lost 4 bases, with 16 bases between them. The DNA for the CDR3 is TGCAGTGCTAGAGTGTTTGGGGGAGCAGGAGAGACCCAGTACTTC. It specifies CSARVFGGAGETQYF.

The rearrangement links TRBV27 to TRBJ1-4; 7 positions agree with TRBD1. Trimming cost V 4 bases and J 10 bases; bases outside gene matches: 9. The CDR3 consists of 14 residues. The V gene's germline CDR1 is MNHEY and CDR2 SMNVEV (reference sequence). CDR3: CASSSGTVSGKLFF. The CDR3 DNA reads TGTGCCAGCAGTTCCGGGACAGTGTCGGGAAAACTGTTTTTT. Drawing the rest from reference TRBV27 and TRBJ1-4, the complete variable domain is EAQVTQNPRYLITVTGKKLTVTCSQNMNHEYMSWYRQDPGLGLRQIYYSMNVEVTDKGDVPEGYKVSRKEKRNFPLILESPSPNQTSLYFCASSSGTVSGKLFFGSGTQLSVL.

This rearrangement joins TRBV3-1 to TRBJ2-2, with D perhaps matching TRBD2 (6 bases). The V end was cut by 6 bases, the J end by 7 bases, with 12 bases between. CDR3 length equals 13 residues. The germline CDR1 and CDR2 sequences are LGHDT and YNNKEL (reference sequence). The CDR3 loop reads CASSELAGGELFF. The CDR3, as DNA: TGTGCCAGCAGTGAACTAGCAGGCGGGGAGCTGTTTTTT.

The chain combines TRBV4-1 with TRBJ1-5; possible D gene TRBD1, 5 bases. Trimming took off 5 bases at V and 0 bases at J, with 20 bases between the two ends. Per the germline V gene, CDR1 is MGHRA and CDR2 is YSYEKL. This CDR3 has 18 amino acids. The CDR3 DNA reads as TGCGCCAGCAGCTCCGGACCTGGGACGGTGTTTAGCAATCAGCCCCAGCATTTT. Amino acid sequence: CASSSGPGTVFSNQPQHF.

CDR3 residues: CASSLQEFDGYTF. CDR3 in DNA: TGTGCCAGCAGTTTACAGGAATTCGATGGCTACACCTTC. This chain uses TRBV12-3 or TRBV12-4 with TRBJ1-2; D gene uncertain. The CDR3 runs to 13 residues. The V gene lost 2 bases and the J gene lost 6 bases, with 10 bases spanning the gap.

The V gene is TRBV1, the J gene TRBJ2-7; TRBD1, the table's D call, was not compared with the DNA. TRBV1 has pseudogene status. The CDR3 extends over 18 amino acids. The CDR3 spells CTSSQDSPEPQYSYEQYF. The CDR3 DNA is TGCACCAGCAGCCAAGACAGCCCGGAACCCCAATACTCCTACGAGCAGTACTTC.